One T cell receptor beta chain is described in this entry. Antigen specificity is unknown. This sample is part of a study of T-cell reconstitution after alpha-beta-depleted transplantation in children. Study-level points and caveats: T-cell numbers and diversity, one year after transplant, stemmed largely from T cells that were newly produced.

During its preparation, the TCRbeta library received unique molecular identifiers. TCRdb reanalysed the PCR reads using MiXCR and keeps one entry per CDR3 protein. The data show 450,000 to 700,000 distinct CDR3 sequences, with more than 20% seen just once and about 35% held by the top ten. The CDR3 length is 15 residues. With 2 bases removed from V and 6 bases from J, the gap between germline ends came to 17 bases. The sample here was PBMCs, taken before TCRalphabeta/CD19-depleted stem cell transplant. This chain links TRBV12-3 or TRBV12-4 with TRBJ2-7; tentatively, D is TRBD1 (5 bases). The sequence came from a boy in the first two years of life with Wiskott-Aldrich syndrome, due to receive a stem cell transplant. CDR3 in amino acids: CASSLQGLISSEQYF. The CDR3 bases are TGTGCCAGCAGTTTACAGGGTTTAATTTCGTCCGAGCAGTACTTC.